This T cell receptor (beta chain) was sequenced in a study of graft-versus-host responses after intestinal transplantation. Study-wide results and caveats: GvH clones were identified in recipient marrow, with some first appearing in ileum or blood. Circulating GvH clones peaking coincided with falling HvG clones soon after transplant.

Concerning this clone: Its matching antigen is unknown.

The assay was immunoSEQ multiplex PCR, and TCRdb's table has in-frame clones only and misses some. The table lists approximately 97,000 clones, 91% of them singletons. The TCR was taken from a human donor who was the organ donor for an intestinal transplant. This sample comprised unstimulated CD4+ T cells sorted from spleen or lymph node cells, obtained before transplant.

This CDR3 is CASSLEVLRGTDTQYF. For the CDR3, the DNA is TGTGCCAGCAGCTTAGAGGTGCTGCGGGGCACAGATACGCAGTATTTT. The chain links TRBV7-6 to TRBJ2-3, with D possibly matching TRBD2 (5 bases). The CDR3 covers 16 residues. Trimming cost V 1 base and J 1 base, with 12 bases left between them. The germline CDR1 and CDR2 sequences are SGHVS and FNYEAQ.